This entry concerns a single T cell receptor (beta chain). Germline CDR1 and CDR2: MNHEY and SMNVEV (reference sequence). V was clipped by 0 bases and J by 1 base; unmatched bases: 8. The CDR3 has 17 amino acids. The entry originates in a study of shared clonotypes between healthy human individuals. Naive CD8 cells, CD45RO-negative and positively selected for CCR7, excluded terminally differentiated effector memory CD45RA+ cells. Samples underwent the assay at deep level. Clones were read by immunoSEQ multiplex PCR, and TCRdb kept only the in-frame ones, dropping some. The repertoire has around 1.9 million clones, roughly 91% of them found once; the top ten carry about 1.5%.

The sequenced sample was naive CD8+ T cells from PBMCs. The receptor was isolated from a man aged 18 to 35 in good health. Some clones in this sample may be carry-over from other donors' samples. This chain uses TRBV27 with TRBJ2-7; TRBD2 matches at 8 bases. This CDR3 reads CASSLSPRSGRSYEQYF. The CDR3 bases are TGTGCCAGCAGTTTATCCCCGAGAAGCGGGAGATCCTACGAGCAGTACTTC.